The 27 T cell receptor beta chains below were found in one sample sequenced in a study of T cell repertoires in cytomegalovirus infection. MiXCR was run by TCRdb on the reads, yielding one entry per CDR3 protein. Among 830,000 or so distinct CDR3 sequences listed, about 30% were seen once. No antigens are known for them. This specimen was cultured CD8+ T cells from PBMCs, taken from culture after CMV antigen stimulation. The receptors were sampled from a human donor in good health (CMV status not recorded). Some clones in this sample may be carry-over from other donors' samples.

This sequence joins TRBV6-8 and TRBJ1-1; D call uncertain. The CDR3 sequence is 15 residues long. The germline CDR1 and CDR2 sequences are MNHGY and SAAAGT. V lost 6 bases and J lost 1, with 15 bases in between. The CDR3 protein is CASSSLPQTNTEAFF. The CDR3 DNA follows: TGTGCCAGCAGCAGCCTTCCCCAGACGAACACTGAAGCTTTCTTT.

CDR3 sequence reads: CASRNSYEKLFF. Here the CDR3 DNA reads TGTGCCAGCAGGAATAGTTATGAAAAACTGTTTTTT. The chain couples TRBV2 to TRBJ1-4; D gene unclear. The CDR3 extends over 12 amino acids. The germline V gene has CDR1 SNHLY and CDR2 FYNNEI. V was pared by 6 bases and J by 6 bases, with 8 bases between. Looking up the rest from reference TRBV2 and TRBJ1-4 gives the full variable domain: EPEVTQTPSHQVTQMGQEVILRCVPISNHLYFYWYRQILGQKVEFLVSFYNNEISEKSEIFDDQFSVERPDGSNFTLKIRSTKLEDSAMYFCASRNSYEKLFFGSGTQLSVL.

This clonotype was counted a few times. The V call is TRBV2, the J call TRBJ1-6; D gene unclear. The CDR3 loop spans 13 amino acids. With 8 bases removed from V and 3 bases from J, the gap between germline ends came to 8 bases. Germline values: CDR1 SNHLY, CDR2 FYNNEI. The CDR3 loop reads CASLGIYNSPLHF. CDR3 nucleotide sequence: TGTGCCAGCCTGGGGATCTATAATTCACCCCTCCACTTT.

This clonotype was seen a few times. The chain couples TRBV11-2 to TRBJ1-2, with 8 bases lining up with TRBD1. This CDR3 region has 16 residues. The trim removed 7 bases at V and 4 bases at J, leaving 14 bases unmatched. CDR1 is SGHAT, CDR2 FQNNGV, per germline. CDR3 DNA sequence: TGTGCCAGCACCCTAGGTCCCGGGACAGGACTCTATGGCTACACCTTC. Residues: CASTLGPGTGLYGYTF.

This sequence joins TRBV19 and TRBJ1-5, with a tentative D call TRBD1 (6 bases). Germline V lookup: CDR1 LNHDA, CDR2 SQIVND (reference sequence). CDR3 size: 15 residues. Trimming took 1 base from V and 7 from J, leaving 14 bases between them. CDR3 protein: CASSIGGNRDQPQHF. The CDR3 DNA reads TGTGCCAGTAGTATAGGCGGAAACAGGGACCAGCCCCAGCATTTT.

This clonotype appeared many times. This sequence joins TRBV11-2 and TRBJ2-2, with D perhaps matching TRBD2 (7 bases). Germline loops: CDR1 SGHAT, CDR2 FQNNGV. The ends were cut back, 5 bases at V and 4 bases at J, with 17 bases in the middle. CDR3 length: 16 amino acids. The DNA of the CDR3 is TGTGCCAGCAGCCCAAGGGGGGGCGTAGGCACCGGGGAGCTGTTTTTT. Protein sequence: CASSPRGGVGTGELFF.

This clonotype was seen a few times. V usage is TRBV4-1 and J usage is TRBJ2-3; 14 bases map to TRBD2. The V gene's germline CDR1 is MGHRA and CDR2 YSYEKL. V shed 3 bases, J shed 1 base, and the junction held 9 bases outside the gene matches. This CDR3 region has 19 residues. The CDR3 DNA follows: TGCGCCAGCAGCCAGGATCTGATGGGACTAGCGGGGGGCACAGATACGCAGTATTTT. Protein product: CASSQDLMGLAGGTDTQYF.

The V and J genes are TRBV15 and TRBJ1-5; tentatively, D is TRBD1 (6 bases). Per germline, CDR1 LNHNV and CDR2 YYDKDF (reference sequence). There are 16 residues in the CDR3. Trimming took off 0 bases at V and 1 base at J, with 10 bases between the two ends. In nucleotides, the CDR3 is TGTGCCACCAGCAGAGACAGGGGAATGAGCAATCAGCCCCAGCATTTT. Amino acids: CATSRDRGMSNQPQHF. Full variable domain (remainder filled in from reference TRBV15 and TRBJ1-5): DAMVIQNPRYQVTQFGKPVTLSCSQTLNHNVMYWYQQKSSQAPKLLFHYYDKDFNNEADTPDNFQSRRPNTSFCFLDIRSPGLGDTAMYLCATSRDRGMSNQPQHFGDGTRLSIL.

This clonotype turned up a few times. The J gene is TRBJ2-3, the V gene TRBV7-9, with 8 bases lining up with TRBD2. V was clipped by 7 bases and J by 5 bases; unmatched bases: 8. CDR3 length equals 14 residues. CDR1 and CDR2 from the germline V gene are SEHNR and FQNEAQ (reference sequence). CDR3: CASTGLGAVDTQYF. The CDR3 nucleotides are TGTGCCAGCACGGGACTAGGGGCGGTAGATACGCAGTATTTT.

The chain has TRBV7-3 and TRBJ2-7; 7 nucleotides match TRBD2. V lost 10 bases to trimming and J lost 0 bases; unmatched junction nucleotides: 18. Germline V CDR1 and CDR2: SGHTA, FQGTGA. The CDR3 totals 17 residues. As DNA, the CDR3 is TGTGCCAACAGTCCCCCGGCCAGCGGGGAAAGCTCCTACGAGCAGTACGTC. It yields the protein CANSPPASGESSYEQYV.

V gene TRBV27 combines with J gene TRBJ2-2, with 9 positions matching TRBD1. Germline assignment: CDR1 MNHEY and CDR2 SMNVEV (reference sequence). Losses at the gene ends were 7 bases for V and 7 bases for J; bases not matched to a gene: 7. This CDR3 has 14 amino acids. This CDR3 reads CASTDRGWGGELFF. The CDR3 DNA is TGTGCCAGCACGGACAGGGGATGGGGCGGGGAGCTGTTTTTT.

The table lists this clonotype with a few counts. The chain joins TRBV10-3 to TRBJ2-5; 11 bases fit TRBD2. Germline CDR1 is ENHRY and CDR2 is SYGVKD. CDR3 length equals 16 residues. V lost 6 bases and J lost 0; bases outside the gene matches: 6. In DNA form, the CDR3 reads TGTGCCATCAGGGGGGAGACTAGCGGGGACCAAGAGACCCAGTACTTC. This translates into CAIRGETSGDQETQYF.

This clonotype appeared many times. This sequence joins TRBV7-2 and TRBJ2-1; 8 positions match TRBD2. Germline values: CDR1 SGHTA, CDR2 FQGNSA. This CDR3 has 16 residues. V dropped 4 bases and J dropped 3; count of bases not matched to a gene: 8. CDR3 in amino acids: CASSSAPAGVYNEQFF. The CDR3 DNA reads TGTGCCAGCAGCTCTGCCCCAGCGGGAGTCTACAATGAGCAGTTCTTC.

V usage is TRBV7-9 and J usage is TRBJ1-2, with 7 bases identical to TRBD1. CDR1 and CDR2 from the germline V gene are SEHNR and FQNEAQ (reference sequence). V dropped 1 base and J dropped 1; count of bases not matched to a gene: 9. CDR3 length: 17 residues. The CDR3 coding sequence is TGTGCCAGCAGCTTAGACCTCCTGGGGACAGTTAACTATGGCTACACCTTC. Encoded protein: CASSLDLLGTVNYGYTF.

This clonotype was counted at least ten times. The chain uses TRBV7-9 and TRBJ2-1, with 8 bases that match TRBD1. CDR1 SEHNR and CDR2 FQNEAQ come from the germline V gene (reference sequence). CDR3 size: 14 residues. V dropped 4 bases and J dropped 6; count of bases not matched to a gene: 5. The CDR3, as DNA: TGTGCCAGCAGCTCCGGGACAGGCCTCAATGAGCAGTTCTTC. It yields the protein CASSSGTGLNEQFF.

This chain connects TRBV28 to TRBJ2-6; D is ambiguous. V gave up 2 bases and J gave up 6 bases, with 8 bases separating them. The CDR3 is 14 amino acids. Germline loops: CDR1 MDHEN, CDR2 SYDVKM. CDR3 sequence: CASSLAVKANVLTF. DNA for the CDR3: TGTGCCAGCAGTTTAGCAGTTAAGGCCAACGTCCTGACTTTC.

This clonotype was seen more than once but under ten times. This chain connects TRBV7-9 to TRBJ2-4, with 7 bases lining up with TRBD1. There are 14 residues in the CDR3. The trim removed 4 bases at V and 7 bases at J, leaving 7 bases unmatched. The germline gives CDR1 SEHNR, CDR2 FQNEAQ (reference sequence). CDR3 bases: TGTGCCAGCAGCTCCCCGGACAGGCTCAACATTCAGTACTTC. It translates to CASSSPDRLNIQYF.

This clonotype was observed a handful of times. CDR3 sequence: CASSNDSVPDQPQHF. CDR3 in DNA: TGTGCCAGCAGCAACGACAGCGTCCCAGATCAGCCCCAGCATTTT. This chain uses TRBV12-3 or TRBV12-4 with TRBJ1-5; D is perhaps TRBD1 (5 bases). The CDR3 has 15 residues. V was trimmed by 6 bases and J by 5 bases, leaving 17 bases between them.

The chain joins TRBV19 to TRBJ2-1, with 7 bases fitting TRBD1. This CDR3 comprises 14 residues. The germline gives CDR1 LNHDA, CDR2 SQIVND (reference sequence). With V trimmed by 10 bases and J by 0 bases, 6 bases remained unmatched. CDR3 DNA sequence: TGTGCCACTCAGACAGGGAGCTCCTACAATGAGCAGTTCTTC. Translation gives CATQTGSSYNEQFF.

This sequence joins TRBV19 and TRBJ1-6; 9 bases line up with TRBD1. There are 13 residues in the CDR3. J was trimmed by 9 bases and V by 10 bases; bases with no gene match: 7. The germline V gene encodes CDR1 LNHDA and CDR2 SQIVND (reference sequence). The CDR3, as DNA: TGTGCCACCGCCGGGACAGGGTCTTCACCCCTCCACTTT. This sequence encodes CATAGTGSSPLHF.

This rearrangement joins TRBV6-1 to TRBJ1-4, with unresolved D. Per germline, CDR1 MNHNS and CDR2 SASEGT. This CDR3 has 14 amino acids. Trimming stripped 7 bases from V and 0 bases from J, with 9 bases between. CDR3 protein: CASKDVATNEKLFF. CDR3 sequence (DNA): TGTGCCAGCAAGGACGTTGCAACTAATGAAAAACTGTTTTTT.

Only a few counts were recorded for this clonotype. CDR3 DNA: TGTGCCAGCAGCTTAGCGATGGACTACGAGCAGTACTTC. Encoded protein: CASSLAMDYEQYF. The chain recombines TRBV7-6 with TRBJ2-7, with D unclear. V was shortened by 0 bases and J by 3 bases, with 6 bases between the two germline ends. The CDR3 is made up of 13 amino acids. CDR1 and CDR2 (germline): SGHVS, FNYEAQ.

This clonotype came up a few times. V and J are TRBV10-3 and TRBJ2-3; 7 bases match TRBD2. The germline gives CDR1 ENHRY, CDR2 SYGVKD. Trimming cost V 6 bases and J 2 bases; bases outside gene matches: 11. The CDR3 sequence is 16 residues long. The CDR3 nucleotides are TGTGCCATCAGGACGGGAGGAGCGGGGCACACAGATACGCAGTATTTT. This translates into CAIRTGGAGHTDTQYF.

This rearrangement joins TRBV7-9 to TRBJ1-3; 8 nucleotides line up with TRBD1. Germline assignment: CDR1 SEHNR and CDR2 FQNEAQ (reference sequence). After removal of 0 bases from V and 0 bases from J, the junction contained 4 bases not matched to a gene. CDR3 size: 17 residues. The CDR3 coding sequence is TGTGCCAGCAGCTTAGCCTGGCAGGGGGCCTCTGGAAACACCATATATTTT. Its translation is CASSLAWQGASGNTIYF.

This clonotype was recorded a few times. This chain's CDR3 is CASSYAPGQLANYGYTF. The CDR3 DNA reads TGTGCCAGCAGTTACGCCCCCGGTCAGTTAGCTAACTATGGCTACACCTTC. The V and J genes are TRBV6-6 and TRBJ1-2; D remains unclear. The CDR3 is 17 amino acids. Trimming cost V 2 bases and J 0 bases, with 16 bases left between them. CDR1 and CDR2 (germline): MNHNY, SVGAGI (reference sequence).

This clonotype came up many times. The gene calls are TRBV7-2 and TRBJ2-4, with 7 bases lining up with TRBD2. The CDR3 runs 14 residues. J gave up 6 bases and V 4 bases, and 6 bases lay outside the gene matches. Germline V gene sequence: CDR1 SGHTA, CDR2 FQGNSA. The CDR3 spells CASSSGLAVNIQYF. The CDR3 DNA reads TGTGCCAGCAGCTCAGGGCTAGCGGTAAACATTCAGTACTTC.

There are a few counts of this clonotype. J is TRBJ2-1 and V is TRBV11-3; TRBD2 might be the D (5 bases). Germline V gene lookup returns CDR1 SGHNT and CDR2 YENEEA. The CDR3 spans 15 residues. The V gene lost 5 bases and the J gene lost 2 bases, with 13 bases spanning the gap. CDR3 protein: CASSPTRGTYNEQFF. The CDR3 DNA follows: TGTGCCAGCAGCCCAACCCGGGGTACCTACAATGAGCAGTTCTTC.